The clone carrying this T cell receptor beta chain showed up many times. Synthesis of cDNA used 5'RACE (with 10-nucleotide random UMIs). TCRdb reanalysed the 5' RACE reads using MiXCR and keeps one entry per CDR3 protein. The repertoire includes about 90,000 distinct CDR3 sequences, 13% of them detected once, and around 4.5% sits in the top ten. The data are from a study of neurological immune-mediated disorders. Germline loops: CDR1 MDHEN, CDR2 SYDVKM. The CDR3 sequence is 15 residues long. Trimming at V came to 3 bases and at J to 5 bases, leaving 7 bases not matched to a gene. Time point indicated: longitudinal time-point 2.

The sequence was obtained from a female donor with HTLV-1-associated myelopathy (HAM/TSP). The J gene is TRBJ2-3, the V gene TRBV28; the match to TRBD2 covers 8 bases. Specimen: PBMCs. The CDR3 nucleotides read TGTGCCAGCAGTTTGGGAGCGGGGGTAGGAGATACGCAGTATTTT. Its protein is CASSLGAGVGDTQYF.